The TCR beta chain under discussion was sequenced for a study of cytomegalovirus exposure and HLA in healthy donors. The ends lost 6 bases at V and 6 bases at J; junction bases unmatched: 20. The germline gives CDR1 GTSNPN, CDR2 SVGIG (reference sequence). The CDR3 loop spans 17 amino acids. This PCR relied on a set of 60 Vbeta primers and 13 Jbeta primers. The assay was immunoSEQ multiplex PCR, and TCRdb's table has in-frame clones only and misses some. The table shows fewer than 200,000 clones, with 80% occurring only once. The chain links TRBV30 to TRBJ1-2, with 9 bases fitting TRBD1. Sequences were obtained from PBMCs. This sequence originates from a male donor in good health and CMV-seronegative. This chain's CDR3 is CACPSGTGTGFRDGYTF. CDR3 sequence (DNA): TGTGCCTGTCCAAGCGGAACGGGGACAGGGTTCCGGGATGGCTACACCTTC. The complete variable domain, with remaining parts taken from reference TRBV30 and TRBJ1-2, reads SQTIHQWPATLVQPVGSPLSLECTVEGTSNPNLYWYRQAAGRGLQLLFYSVGIGQISSEVPQNLSASRPQDRQFILSSKKLLLSDSGFYLCACPSGTGTGFRDGYTFGSGTRLTVV.